Included here is one TCR beta chain sequence, with context. The protocol was immunoSEQ multiplex PCR, while the TCRdb copy is restricted to in-frame clones and leaves out a portion. The top ten hold 2% to 3% of the sample, which has around 5,000 clones, 90% seen once. These data come from a study of chemoradiotherapy in HPV16-positive cancers. Trimming cost V 5 bases and J 4 bases, with 14 bases left between them. CDR3 length equals 14 residues. In germline, CDR1 is SNHLY, CDR2 FYNNEI. The material was tumor tissue, obtained from a patient who underwent chemoradiotherapy. J is TRBJ1-2 and V is TRBV2; no firm D call. This clonotype was sampled from a human donor with HPV-associated anogenital cancer. CDR3 nucleotides: TGTGCCAGCAGTTACTTAGCAGGAGCCTATGGCTACACCTTC. The encoded protein is CASSYLAGAYGYTF. The full variable domain, in which reference TRBV2 and TRBJ1-2 provide the parts outside the CDR3, is EPEVTQTPSHQVTQMGQEVILRCVPISNHLYFYWYRQILGQKVEFLVSFYNNEISEKSEIFDDQFSVERPDGSNFTLKIRSTKLEDSAMYFCASSYLAGAYGYTFGSGTRLTVV.